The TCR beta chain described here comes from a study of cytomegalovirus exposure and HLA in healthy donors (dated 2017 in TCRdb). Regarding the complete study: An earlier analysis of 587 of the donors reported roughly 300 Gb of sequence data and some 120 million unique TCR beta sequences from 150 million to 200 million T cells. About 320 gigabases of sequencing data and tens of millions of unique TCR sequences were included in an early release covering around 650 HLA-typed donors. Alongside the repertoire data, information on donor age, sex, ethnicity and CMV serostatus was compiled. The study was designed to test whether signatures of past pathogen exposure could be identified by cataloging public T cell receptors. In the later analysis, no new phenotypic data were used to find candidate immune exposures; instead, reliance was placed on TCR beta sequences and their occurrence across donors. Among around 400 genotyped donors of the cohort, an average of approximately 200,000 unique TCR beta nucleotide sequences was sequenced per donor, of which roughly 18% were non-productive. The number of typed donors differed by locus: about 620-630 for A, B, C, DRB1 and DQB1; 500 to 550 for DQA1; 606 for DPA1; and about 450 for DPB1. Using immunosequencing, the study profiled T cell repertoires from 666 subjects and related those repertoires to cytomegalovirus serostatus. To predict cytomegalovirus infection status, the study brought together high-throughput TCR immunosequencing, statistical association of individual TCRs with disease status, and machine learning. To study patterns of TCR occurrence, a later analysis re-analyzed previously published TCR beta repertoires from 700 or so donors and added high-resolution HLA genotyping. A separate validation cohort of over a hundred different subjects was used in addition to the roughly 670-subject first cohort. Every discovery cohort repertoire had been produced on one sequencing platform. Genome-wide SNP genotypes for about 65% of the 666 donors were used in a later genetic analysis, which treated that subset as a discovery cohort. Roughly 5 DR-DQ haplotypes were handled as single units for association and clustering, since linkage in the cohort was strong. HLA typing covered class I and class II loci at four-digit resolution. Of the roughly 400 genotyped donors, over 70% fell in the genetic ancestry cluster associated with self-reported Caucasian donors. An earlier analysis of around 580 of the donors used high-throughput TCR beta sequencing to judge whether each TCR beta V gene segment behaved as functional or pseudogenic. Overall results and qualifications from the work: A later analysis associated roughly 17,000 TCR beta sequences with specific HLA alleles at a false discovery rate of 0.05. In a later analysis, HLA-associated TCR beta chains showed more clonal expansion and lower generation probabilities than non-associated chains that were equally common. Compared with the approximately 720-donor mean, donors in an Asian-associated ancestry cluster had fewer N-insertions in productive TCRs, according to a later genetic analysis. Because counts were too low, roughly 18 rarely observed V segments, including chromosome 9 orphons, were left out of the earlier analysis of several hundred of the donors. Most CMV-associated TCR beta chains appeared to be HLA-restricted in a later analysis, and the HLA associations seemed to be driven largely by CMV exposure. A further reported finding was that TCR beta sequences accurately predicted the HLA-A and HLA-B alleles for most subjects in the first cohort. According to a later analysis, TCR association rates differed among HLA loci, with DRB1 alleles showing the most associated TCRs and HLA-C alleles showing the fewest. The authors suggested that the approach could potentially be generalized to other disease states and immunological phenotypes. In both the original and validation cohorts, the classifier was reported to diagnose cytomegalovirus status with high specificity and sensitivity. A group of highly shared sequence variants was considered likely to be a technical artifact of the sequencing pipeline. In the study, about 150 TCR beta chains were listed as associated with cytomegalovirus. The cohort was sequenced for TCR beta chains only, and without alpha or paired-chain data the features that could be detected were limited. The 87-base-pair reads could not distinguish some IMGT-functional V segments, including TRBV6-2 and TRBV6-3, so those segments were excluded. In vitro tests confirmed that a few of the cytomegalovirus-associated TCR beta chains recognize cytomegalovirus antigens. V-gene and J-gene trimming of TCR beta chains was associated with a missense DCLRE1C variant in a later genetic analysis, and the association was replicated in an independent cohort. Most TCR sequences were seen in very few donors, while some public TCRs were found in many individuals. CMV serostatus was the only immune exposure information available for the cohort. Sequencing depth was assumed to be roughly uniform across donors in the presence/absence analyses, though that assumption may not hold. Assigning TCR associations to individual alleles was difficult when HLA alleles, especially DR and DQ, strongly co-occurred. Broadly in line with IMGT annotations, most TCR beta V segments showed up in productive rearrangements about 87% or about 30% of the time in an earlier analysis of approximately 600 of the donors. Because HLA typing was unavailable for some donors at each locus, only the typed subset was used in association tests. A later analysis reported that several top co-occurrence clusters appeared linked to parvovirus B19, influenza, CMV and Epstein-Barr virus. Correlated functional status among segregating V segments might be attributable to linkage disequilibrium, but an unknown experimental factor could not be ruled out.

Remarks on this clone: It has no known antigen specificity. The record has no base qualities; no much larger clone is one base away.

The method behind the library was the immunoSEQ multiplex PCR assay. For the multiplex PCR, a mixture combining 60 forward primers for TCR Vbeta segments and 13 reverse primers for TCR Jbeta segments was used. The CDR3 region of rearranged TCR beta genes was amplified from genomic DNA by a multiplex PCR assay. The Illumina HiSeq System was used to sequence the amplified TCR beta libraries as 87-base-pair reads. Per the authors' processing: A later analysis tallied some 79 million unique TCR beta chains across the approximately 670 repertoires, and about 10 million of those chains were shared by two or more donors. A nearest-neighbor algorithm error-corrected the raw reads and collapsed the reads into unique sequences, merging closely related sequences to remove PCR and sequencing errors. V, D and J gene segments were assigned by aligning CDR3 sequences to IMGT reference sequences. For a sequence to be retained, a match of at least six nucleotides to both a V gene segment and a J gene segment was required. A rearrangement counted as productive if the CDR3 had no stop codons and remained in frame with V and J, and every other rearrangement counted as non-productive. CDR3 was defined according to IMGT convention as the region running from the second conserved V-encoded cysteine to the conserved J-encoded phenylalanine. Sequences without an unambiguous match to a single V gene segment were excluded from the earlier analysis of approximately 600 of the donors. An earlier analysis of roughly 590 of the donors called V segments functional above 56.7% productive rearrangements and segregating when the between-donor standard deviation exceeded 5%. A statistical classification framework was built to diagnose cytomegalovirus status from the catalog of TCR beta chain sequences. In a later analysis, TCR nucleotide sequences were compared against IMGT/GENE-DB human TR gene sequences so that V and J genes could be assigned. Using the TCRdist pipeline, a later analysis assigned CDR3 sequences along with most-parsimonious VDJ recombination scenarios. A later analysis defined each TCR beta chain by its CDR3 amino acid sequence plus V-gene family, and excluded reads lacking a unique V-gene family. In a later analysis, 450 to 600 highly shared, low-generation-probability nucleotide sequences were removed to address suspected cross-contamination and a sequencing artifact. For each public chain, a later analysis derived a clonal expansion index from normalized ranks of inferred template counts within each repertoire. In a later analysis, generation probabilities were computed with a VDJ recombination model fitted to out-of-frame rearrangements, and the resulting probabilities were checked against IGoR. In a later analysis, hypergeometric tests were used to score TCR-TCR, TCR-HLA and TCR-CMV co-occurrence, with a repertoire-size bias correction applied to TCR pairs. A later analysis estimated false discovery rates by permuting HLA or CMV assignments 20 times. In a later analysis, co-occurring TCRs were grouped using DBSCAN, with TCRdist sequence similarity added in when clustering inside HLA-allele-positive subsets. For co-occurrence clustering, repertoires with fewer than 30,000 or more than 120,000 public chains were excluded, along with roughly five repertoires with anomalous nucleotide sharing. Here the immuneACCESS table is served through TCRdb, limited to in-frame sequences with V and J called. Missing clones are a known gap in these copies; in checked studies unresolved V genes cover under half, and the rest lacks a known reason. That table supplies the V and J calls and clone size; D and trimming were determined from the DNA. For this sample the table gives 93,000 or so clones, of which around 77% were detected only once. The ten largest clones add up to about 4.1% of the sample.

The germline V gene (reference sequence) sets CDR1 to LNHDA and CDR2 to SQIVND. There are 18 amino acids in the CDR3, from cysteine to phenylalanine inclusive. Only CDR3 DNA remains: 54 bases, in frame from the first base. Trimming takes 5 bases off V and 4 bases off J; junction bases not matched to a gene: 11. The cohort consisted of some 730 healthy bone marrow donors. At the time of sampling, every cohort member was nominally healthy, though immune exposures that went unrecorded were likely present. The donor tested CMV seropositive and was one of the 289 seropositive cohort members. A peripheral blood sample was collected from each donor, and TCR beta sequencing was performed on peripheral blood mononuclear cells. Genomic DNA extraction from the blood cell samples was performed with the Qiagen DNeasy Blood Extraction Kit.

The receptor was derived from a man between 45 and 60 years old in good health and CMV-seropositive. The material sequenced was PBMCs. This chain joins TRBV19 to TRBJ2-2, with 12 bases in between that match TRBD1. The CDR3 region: CASSPIPGTGGSTGELFF. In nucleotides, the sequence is TGTGCCAGTAGTCCCATCCCCGGGACAGGGGGCAGCACCGGGGAGCTGTTTTTT.